This is a list of T cell receptor beta chains from one sample in a study of early T cells in non-severe SARS-CoV-2 infection. In TCRdb, the 5' RACE reads were re-called with MiXCR into one record per CDR3 protein. In the table there are fewer than 100,000 distinct CDR3 sequences, approximately 6% of which are singletons. The specimen was whole blood. These receptors were taken from an adult who was a healthcare worker with PCR-confirmed SARS-CoV-2 infection or an uninfected control (not recorded which). Both conserved end residues are part of each CDR3. A D gene is named only where the DNA matches it firmly. Clone size is given for some rows only: seen once, a few or many times, or a class if the clone is expanded.

clone_size j_call v_call d_call cdr3_nt cdr3_aa
NA TRBJ1-4 TRBV4-1 NA TGCGCCAGCAGCCGTACGGTCCCAGAGAATGAAAAACTGTTTTTT CASSRTVPENEKLFF
few TRBJ2-7 TRBV27 NA TGTGCCAGCAGCCCACGGACTGCTCACGAGCAGTACTTC CASSPRTAHEQYF
few TRBJ2-5 TRBV4-1 TRBD1 TGCGCCAGCAGCCAACGGGACAGGGGAGAGACCCAGTACTTC CASSQRDRGETQYF
many TRBJ2-1 TRBV19 TRBD2 TGTGCCAGTAGTACCCGGGACAGGCATCGACTAGCGGGGATATACAATGAGCAGTTCTTC CASSTRDRHRLAGIYNEQFF
few TRBJ2-5 TRBV15 TRBD2 TGTGCCACCAGCAGGTGGACTAGCGGGAGACAAGAGACCCAGTACTTC CATSRWTSGRQETQYF
NA TRBJ2-1 TRBV9 NA TGTGCCAGCAGCGTAGGACGGGGACGGGACTACAATGAGCAGTTCTTC CASSVGRGRDYNEQFF
few TRBJ2-2 TRBV19 NA TGTGCCAGTAGTATCCTACAGAACACCGGGGAGCTGTTTTTT CASSILQNTGELFF
medium-sized TRBJ1-5 TRBV12-3/TRBV12-4 NA TGTGCCAGCAGTCCCACCGGGGCCAATCAGCCCCAGCATTTT CASSPTGANQPQHF
few TRBJ2-3 TRBV12-3/TRBV12-4 TRBD2 TGTGCCACCCACGCCGGACTAGCGGGAGTTAATACGCAGTATTTT CATHAGLAGVNTQYF
NA TRBJ2-2 TRBV5-4 TRBD2 TGTGCCAGCAGCTTGGGGACTAGCGGGGCCCTCACCGGGGAGCTGTTTTTT CASSLGTSGALTGELFF
NA TRBJ2-7 TRBV6-5 NA TGTGCCAGCAGTTACTACTCAGGGTCCTACGAGCAGTACTTC CASSYYSGSYEQYF
NA TRBJ2-7 TRBV7-9 TRBD2 TGTGCCAGCAGCTCCCGAGGGAGCGGGAGGGCCATCGAGCAGTACTTC CASSSRGSGRAIEQYF
NA TRBJ2-1 TRBV10-2 TRBD2 TGCGCCAGCAACGTGCTAGCGGGAGGCTACAATGAGCAGTTCTTC CASNVLAGGYNEQFF
few TRBJ2-7 TRBV20-1 NA TGCAGTGCTAGAGGCCGGGACTGGTCCTACGAGCAGTACTTC CSARGRDWSYEQYF
NA TRBJ2-1 TRBV7-2 NA TGTGCCAGCAGCTCGATCGGATTCCGTTCGAGCTCCTACAATGAGCAGTTCTTC CASSSIGFRSSSYNEQFF
few TRBJ1-5 TRBV30 NA TGTGCCTGGAGCCCGCCGGGTGTCCGCAATCAGCCCCAGCATTTT CAWSPPGVRNQPQHF
NA TRBJ2-3 TRBV27 TRBD2 TGTGCCAGCATAAAACTAGCGGGAGGGCCCCCAGATACGCAGTATTTT CASIKLAGGPPDTQYF
many TRBJ2-7 TRBV27 NA TGTGCCAGCAGTGGGACATCAATCTACGAGCAGTACTTC CASSGTSIYEQYF
NA TRBJ2-1 TRBV5-1 TRBD2 TGCGCCAGCAGCCCGAGGACTAGCGGGGTGAACAATGAGCAGTTCTTC CASSPRTSGVNNEQFF
few TRBJ2-7 TRBV20-1 TRBD2 TGCAGTGCTAGTCCCCTAGCGGGACCTACTATCGAGCAGTACTTC CSASPLAGPTIEQYF
NA TRBJ1-2 TRBV10-2 NA TGCGCCAGCAGTTACCAAGGGCGCTATGGCTACACCTTC CASSYQGRYGYTF
many TRBJ2-1 TRBV9 NA TGTGCCAGCAGCCCGGGAGGGGGCATTGGGAATGAGCAGTTCTTC CASSPGGGIGNEQFF
many TRBJ2-4 TRBV28 TRBD1 TGTGCCAGCTTTGACAGGGATGCAAACATTCAGTACTTC CASFDRDANIQYF
many TRBJ2-6 TRBV7-6 TRBD1 TGTGCCAGCAGCAGCTGGGGGACAGCCTCTGGGGCCAACGTCCTGACTTTC CASSSWGTASGANVLTF
many TRBJ2-2 TRBV5-6 TRBD1 TGTGCCAGCAGCTTGCGACAGGGGGACACCGGGGAGCTGTTTTTT CASSLRQGDTGELFF
many TRBJ2-7 TRBV25-1 TRBD1 TGTGCCAGCAGCGGACAGGGGAACGAGCAGTACTTC CASSGQGNEQYF
few TRBJ1-5 TRBV11-2 NA TGTGCCAGCAGCTTAGAGGGGGCTCGGGACAACGATCAGCCCCAGCATTTT CASSLEGARDNDQPQHF
few TRBJ1-4 TRBV4-2 TRBD1 TGTGCCAGCAGCCAAGGGGACAGGAGAAATGAAAAACTGTTTTTT CASSQGDRRNEKLFF
NA TRBJ2-4 TRBV5-4 NA TGTGCCAGCAGCTTCGAACTGGCGATTCAGTACTTC CASSFELAIQYF
many TRBJ2-4 TRBV4-3 TRBD2 TGCGCCAGCAGTCGCGGGGGGTCCGGGGCCAAAAACATTCAGTACTTC CASSRGGSGAKNIQYF
few TRBJ2-1 TRBV20-1 TRBD2 TGCAGTGCTAGTCTCGCTAGCGGGTACCATGAGCAGTTCTTC CSASLASGYHEQFF
few TRBJ2-2 TRBV11-2 NA TGTGCCAGCAGCCCACAGAACACCGGGGAGCTGTTTTTT CASSPQNTGELFF
NA TRBJ1-5 TRBV20-1 TRBD1 TGCAGTGCTGGACAGGGGAGCTATCAGCCCCAGCATTTT CSAGQGSYQPQHF
NA TRBJ2-1 TRBV7-6 NA TGTGCCAGCAGCTTAGTGGGAGCCTCCTACAATGAGCAGTTCTTC CASSLVGASYNEQFF
many TRBJ1-2 TRBV20-1 NA TGCAGTGCTAGAGATCCCCACCGGGGGGCAGGGTATGGCTACACCTTC CSARDPHRGAGYGYTF
few TRBJ2-5 TRBV20-1 NA TGCAGTGCCAGCCCAGGGTCCCAAGAGACCCAGTACTTC CSASPGSQETQYF
few TRBJ2-3 TRBV20-1 TRBD2 TGCAGTGCTAGGGACGGGACTAGCGGGACGGTAGATACGCAGTATTTT CSARDGTSGTVDTQYF
NA TRBJ2-2 TRBV6-5 NA TGTGCCAGCACTCGCGGTCCTTCGAACACCGGGGAGCTGTTTTTT CASTRGPSNTGELFF
few TRBJ2-2 TRBV7-6 TRBD1 TGTGCCAGCAGCCCACAGGGGGCTACTTCCGGGGAGCTGTTTTTT CASSPQGATSGELFF
few TRBJ1-1 TRBV7-2 NA TGTGCCAGCAGCGGACATCTCACTGAAGCTTTCTTT CASSGHLTEAFF
many TRBJ2-1 TRBV18 NA TGTGCCAGCTCACCTATGCGAAATGAGCAGTTCTTC CASSPMRNEQFF
many TRBJ2-3 TRBV19 NA TGTGCCACCCGAGTGGGCTCCACCACAGATACGCAGTATTTT CATRVGSTTDTQYF
NA TRBJ1-4 TRBV2 TRBD1 TGTGCCAGCAGTGGAGCCCAGGGGGCCAATGAAAAACTGTTTTTT CASSGAQGANEKLFF
NA TRBJ2-3 TRBV6-5 TRBD2 TGTGCCAGCAGTTACACTCTGGCGGGGGGAAAACTAGATACGCAGTATTTT CASSYTLAGGKLDTQYF
NA TRBJ2-5 TRBV27 TRBD2 TGTGCCAGCAGTTTACAGCGGGGGGGCCTTGAGACCCAGTACTTC CASSLQRGGLETQYF
NA TRBJ1-4 TRBV10-3 NA TGTGCCGCCCGGGACGGACATGAAAAACTGTTTTTT CAARDGHEKLFF
few TRBJ1-6 TRBV6-5 NA TGTGCCAGCAGCTCCGACTGGGGGAATTCACCCCTCCACTTT CASSSDWGNSPLHF